These 17 T cell receptor beta chains originate from one sample sequenced in a study of blood T cell repertoires in COVID-19 (dated by TCRdb to the early 2020s). Library generation was performed with the immunoSEQ multiplex PCR assay. TCRdb took over this immuneACCESS table, retaining in-frame rearrangements with V and J assigned. Such tables are incomplete; in checked studies, under half of the missing clones stem from an unresolved V gene, and the remainder is unexplained. The sample table shows fewer than 300,000 clones, and around 90% are seen once. Together, the top ten hold over 5.5% of the sample. The sequenced sample consisted of peripheral blood. The origin of the receptors is a woman aged 45-65 years with COVID-19, enrolled during active disease.

The chain employs TRBV12-3 or TRBV12-4 and TRBJ2-7, with D hard to call. The germline V and J ends were trimmed by 5 bases and 4 bases, with 9 bases remaining between them. This CDR3 region has 12 residues. The CDR3 sequence is CASSPSTYEQYF. The CDR3, as DNA: TGTGCCAGCAGTCCGTCGACTTACGAGCAGTACTTC.

The chain links TRBV7-9 to TRBJ1-1; 8 nucleotides agree with TRBD1. The CDR3 covers 13 residues. With V trimmed by 3 bases and J by 4 bases, 1 base remained unmatched. CDR1 SEHNR and CDR2 FQNEAQ come from the germline V gene (reference sequence). The CDR3 DNA sequence: TGTGCCAGCAGCTTTCAGGGGGCCACTGAAGCTTTCTTT. Translated: CASSFQGATEAFF.

J is TRBJ2-7 and V is TRBV19, with TRBD2 identical over 12 bases. V lost 4 bases, J lost 4 bases, and 5 bases stayed unmatched. There are 15 residues in the CDR3. Germline lookup yields CDR1 LNHDA and CDR2 SQIVND (reference sequence). The CDR3 loop reads CASSSRLAGAYEQYF. The DNA of the CDR3 is TGTGCCAGTAGTAGTAGACTAGCGGGAGCATACGAGCAGTACTTC.

The chain links TRBV30 to TRBJ2-1; a weak D match, TRBD2 (7 bases). CDR1 GTSNPN and CDR2 SVGIG come from the germline V gene (reference sequence). V dropped 4 bases and J dropped 9 bases, with 16 bases sitting between them. There are 13 residues in the CDR3. The CDR3 protein is CAWNGGALGEQFF. CDR3 sequence (DNA): TGTGCCTGGAATGGGGGGGCCCTGGGTGAGCAGTTCTTC.

This chain connects TRBV11-2 to TRBJ2-1, with D possibly TRBD2 on 5 matching bases. This CDR3 region has 16 residues. Trimming left V 0 bases short and J 5 bases short, with 14 bases between. The germline V gene has CDR1 SGHAT and CDR2 FQNNGV. In nucleotides, the CDR3 is TGTGCCAGCAGCTTAGAAAGCGGTCGACGCCACAATGAGCAGTTCTTC. This encodes CASSLESGRRHNEQFF. The full variable domain, rest sourced from reference TRBV11-2 and TRBJ2-1, is EAGVAQSPRYKIIEKRQSVAFWCNPISGHATLYWYQQILGQGPKLLIQFQNNGVVDDSQLPKDRFSAERLKGVDSTLKIQPAKLEDSAVYLCASSLESGRRHNEQFFGPGTRLTVL.

The rearrangement joins TRBV18 to TRBJ1-4; D is undetermined. The CDR3 totals 14 residues. Germline V gene sequence: CDR1 KGHSH, CDR2 LQKENI. The V end lost 8 bases, the J end lost 1 base, and 11 bases lay between the germline ends. The CDR3 reads CASRELETNEKLFF. In DNA, the CDR3 is TGTGCCAGCCGGGAGTTGGAAACTAATGAAAAACTGTTTTTT.

The genes are TRBV5-4 and TRBJ2-7; TRBD2 aligns across 14 bases. The trim removed 4 bases at V and 3 bases at J, leaving 12 bases unmatched. Germline-derived CDR1 and CDR2 are SGHNT and YYREEE (reference sequence). The CDR3 sequence is 18 residues long. The CDR3 is CASSLGLAGAWSRYEQYF. The DNA for the CDR3 is TGTGCCAGCAGCCTGGGACTAGCGGGAGCTTGGTCCCGCTACGAGCAGTACTTC.

The rearrangement joins TRBV5-6 to TRBJ1-2, with D unclear. Germline V gene data show CDR1 as SGHDT and CDR2 as YYEEEE. The germline V and J ends were trimmed by 7 bases and 6 bases, with 25 bases remaining between them. This CDR3 has 16 residues. DNA of the CDR3: TGTGCCAGCTTCACCCCCGGTAGCGGGGTTTATCATGGCTACACCTTC. It translates to CASFTPGSGVYHGYTF.

V gene TRBV11-3 combines with J gene TRBJ2-5; 7 bases are shared with TRBD1. J gave up 0 bases and V 5 bases, and 6 bases lay outside the gene matches. From germline, CDR1 is SGHNT and CDR2 YENEEA. This CDR3 is built from 15 residues. CDR3 amino acids: CASSRGDSYQETQYF. CDR3 DNA sequence: TGTGCCAGCAGCCGAGGGGACAGTTACCAAGAGACCCAGTACTTC.

Only one count was recorded for this clone. The rearrangement joins TRBV5-1 to TRBJ2-6; tentatively, D is TRBD2 (6 bases). Trimming left V 4 bases short and J 0 bases short, with 11 bases between. The germline V gene has CDR1 SGHRS and CDR2 YFSETQ. The CDR3 consists of 16 residues. CDR3: CASSPGDGSGANVLTF. CDR3 DNA: TGCGCCAGCAGCCCGGGGGACGGCTCTGGGGCCAACGTCCTGACTTTC.

The CDR3 nucleotides read TGTGCCAGCAGGAGGGACAGGGGGTTCGTCAATGAGCAGTTCTTC. This codes for CASRRDRGFVNEQFF. This rearrangement joins TRBV7-2 to TRBJ2-1; 11 nucleotides align to TRBD1. V lost 6 bases, J lost 6 bases, and 7 bases stayed unmatched. The CDR3 covers 15 residues. Looked up from germline, CDR1 is SGHTA and CDR2 is FQGNSA. Complete variable domain (other parts from reference TRBV7-2 and TRBJ2-1): GAGVSQSPSNKVTEKGKDVELRCDPISGHTALYWYRQSLGQGLEFLIYFQGNSAPDKSGLPSDRFSAERTGGSVSTLTIQRTQQEDSAVYLCASRRDRGFVNEQFFGPGTRLTVL.

The J gene is TRBJ2-5, the V gene TRBV5-4; D is perhaps TRBD2 (5 bases). V was cut by 4 bases and J by 0 bases, with 7 bases left in between. This CDR3 region has 13 residues. Germline values: CDR1 SGHNT, CDR2 YYREEE (reference sequence). The CDR3 nucleotides are TGTGCCAGCAGCCCGGGGTACCAAGAGACCCAGTACTTC. Encoded protein: CASSPGYQETQYF.

Many counts were recorded for this clone. The genes are TRBV5-8 and TRBJ1-5; 8 nucleotides line up with TRBD1. Germline CDR1 is SGHTS and CDR2 is YDEGEE. This CDR3 region has 16 residues. The trim removed 0 bases at V and 0 bases at J, leaving 2 bases unmatched. DNA of the CDR3: TGTGCCAGCAGCTTGGACAGGGGGGTTAGCAATCAGCCCCAGCATTTT. Amino acid sequence: CASSLDRGVSNQPQHF.

V and J are TRBV19 and TRBJ2-1, with 10 bases fitting TRBD2. The CDR3 has 16 amino acids. Germline values: CDR1 LNHDA, CDR2 SQIVND (reference sequence). The junction had 8 bases not matched to a gene; V was cut back by 3 bases and J by 6 bases. The CDR3 loop reads CASSITLAGGRNEQFF. The DNA for the CDR3 is TGTGCCAGTAGTATCACCTTAGCGGGAGGCCGCAATGAGCAGTTCTTC.

This sequence joins TRBV7-3 and TRBJ2-7, with TRBD1 as a possible D gene (6 bases). Germline V gives CDR1 SGHTA, CDR2 FQGTGA. CDR3 length equals 13 residues. This CDR3 reads CADRHSYSYEQYF. In DNA form, the CDR3 reads TGTGCAGACAGGCACTCCTATTCCTACGAGCAGTACTTC. Complete variable domain (other parts from reference TRBV7-3 and TRBJ2-7): GAGVSQTPSNKVTEKGKYVELRCDPISGHTALYWYRQSLGQGPEFLIYFQGTGAADDSGLPNDRFFAVRPEGSVSTLKIQRTERGDSAVYLCADRHSYSYEQYFGPGTRLTVT.

This sequence joins TRBV27 and TRBJ2-1; possible D gene TRBD2, 6 bases. The CDR3 contains 11 residues. From germline, CDR1 is MNHEY and CDR2 SMNVEV (reference sequence). Trimming took 8 bases from V and 8 from J, leaving 10 bases between them. CDR3 in amino acids: CASGGFHEQFF. CDR3 sequence (DNA): TGTGCCAGCGGAGGGTTCCATGAGCAGTTCTTC.

This clone has only a few counts. The V call is TRBV19, the J call TRBJ1-2; possible D gene TRBD1, 5 bases. V lost 5 bases, J lost 8 bases, and 12 bases lay in between. The CDR3 has 12 amino acids. Germline values: CDR1 LNHDA, CDR2 SQIVND (reference sequence). The CDR3 loop is CASSPGVEGYTF. The CDR3 DNA sequence: TGTGCCAGTAGTCCGGGGGTAGAGGGCTACACCTTC.